This entry concerns a single T cell receptor beta chain. This entry belongs to a study of blood T cell repertoires in COVID-19. At the level of the study: COVID-19 samples from acute and convalescent phases originated in the United States, Italy and Spain. The cDNA or gDNA used as material had been derived from T cells, B-cell-depleted T cells, or PBMCs.

Per the study methods: Amplification of reference gene primers was used by the study to estimate nucleated cell counts. TCRdb's copy holds only in-frame clones and misses some; the assay was immunoSEQ multiplex PCR. That table furnishes V, J and clone size, whereas the DNA furnished D and trimming. Of 200,000 to 250,000 clones listed, 65% to 90% are singletons. Sequenced sample: peripheral blood. The TCR comes from a man over 45 with acute or convalescent COVID-19.

Written as DNA, the CDR3 is TGTGCCAGCAGTGAAGTAGAGGTGGAGCAGTACTTC. Protein product: CASSEVEVEQYF. The rearrangement uses TRBV6-1 and TRBJ2-7; D gene ambiguous. Germline loops: CDR1 MNHNS, CDR2 SASEGT. The V and J ends lost 1 base and 7 bases respectively, with 8 bases between them. This CDR3 region has 12 residues.